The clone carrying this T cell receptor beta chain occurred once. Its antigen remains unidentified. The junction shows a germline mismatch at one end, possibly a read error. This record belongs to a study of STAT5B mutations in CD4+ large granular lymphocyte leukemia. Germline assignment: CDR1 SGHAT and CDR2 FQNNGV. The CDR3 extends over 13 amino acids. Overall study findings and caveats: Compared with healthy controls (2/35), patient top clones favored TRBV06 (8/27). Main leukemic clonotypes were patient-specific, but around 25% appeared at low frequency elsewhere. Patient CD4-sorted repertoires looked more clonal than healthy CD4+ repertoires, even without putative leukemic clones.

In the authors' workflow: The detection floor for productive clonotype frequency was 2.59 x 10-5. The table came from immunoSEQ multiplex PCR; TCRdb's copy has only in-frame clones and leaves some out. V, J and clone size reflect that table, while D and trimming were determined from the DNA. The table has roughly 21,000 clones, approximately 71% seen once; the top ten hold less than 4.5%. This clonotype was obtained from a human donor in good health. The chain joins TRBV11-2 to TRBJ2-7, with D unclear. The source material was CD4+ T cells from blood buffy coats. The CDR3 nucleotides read TGTGCCAGCAGCGTAGAGGCAGCCTTCGAGCAGTACTTC. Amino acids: CASSVEAAFEQYF.